The 21 T cell receptor beta chains reported below all come from one sample, sequenced in a study of control samples from healthy donors and cancer patients. Some clones are missing from TCRdb's copy, which holds only in-frame ones; the method was immunoSEQ multiplex PCR. Of more than 140,000 clones listed, approximately 94% are singletons. Source material: blood. The receptors originated from a man aged 40-49 years in good health.

This chain connects TRBV25-1 to TRBJ2-5, with a possible D match to TRBD2 (7 bases). Looked up from germline, CDR1 is MGHDK and CDR2 is SYGVNS. V dropped 7 bases and J dropped 5 bases, with 17 bases sitting between them. The CDR3 covers 14 residues. CDR3 nucleotides: TGTGCCAGCAAAATGTCCGGGGGGCTGGAGACCCAGTACTTC. Translated, it gives CASKMSGGLETQYF.

Of note for this clone: This sample also contains other DNA sequences that code for the same CDR3. This chain joins TRBV5-6 and TRBJ1-2; no definite D call. V lost 1 base to trimming and J lost 0 bases, with 4 bases between them. Germline loops: CDR1 SGHDT, CDR2 YYEEEE. The CDR3 length is 13 residues. The CDR3 sequence is CASSLTANYGYTF. CDR3 sequence (DNA): TGTGCCAGCAGCTTGACAGCTAACTATGGCTACACCTTC.

This rearrangement joins TRBV4-1 to TRBJ2-1; 8 nucleotides match TRBD1. This CDR3 is built from 15 residues. The germline V gene encodes CDR1 MGHRA and CDR2 YSYEKL. V dropped 8 bases and J dropped 0; count of bases not matched to a gene: 6. CDR3 nucleotides: TGCGCCAGCCATCGGACAGGGAGCTCCTACAATGAGCAGTTCTTC. Translated, it gives CASHRTGSSYNEQFF.

The J gene is TRBJ1-1, the V gene TRBV3-1 (or the pseudogene TRBV3-2), with D perhaps TRBD1 (5 bases). This CDR3 has 15 amino acids. Germline loops: CDR1 LGHDT, CDR2 YNNKEL (reference sequence). The V end lost 1 base, the J end lost 2 bases, and 11 bases lay between the germline ends. CDR3 loop: CASSQAHTGNTEAFF. The CDR3 DNA sequence: TGTGCCAGCAGCCAAGCCCACACAGGAAACACTGAAGCTTTCTTT.

The chain joins TRBV9 to TRBJ2-3; the match to TRBD2 covers 7 bases. V lost 0 bases, J lost 3 bases, and 13 bases stayed unmatched. Germline V gene sequence: CDR1 SGDLS, CDR2 YYNGEE. The CDR3 spans 18 residues. In DNA, the CDR3 is TGTGCCAGCAGCGTAGAGGTCGGGGGAGGGCCAATAACAGATACGCAGTATTTT. Translating gives CASSVEVGGGPITDTQYF.

The CDR3 region is CASSLLTSGVNNEQFF. As DNA, the CDR3 is TGCGCCAGCAGCTTACTGACTAGCGGGGTCAACAATGAGCAGTTCTTC. V and J are TRBV5-1 and TRBJ2-1; 11 bases align to TRBD2. The CDR3 has 16 residues. Trimming removed 2 bases from V and 5 bases from J; junction bases left unmatched: 6. Germline CDR1 and CDR2: SGHRS and YFSETQ.

The rearrangement links TRBV4-1 to TRBJ1-4; TRBD1 aligns across 7 bases. This CDR3 region has 15 residues. The J segment lost 2 bases and the V segment lost 1 base, leaving 1 base of the junction unmatched. Germline CDR1 MGHRA, CDR2 YSYEKL. CDR3 in amino acids: CASSQGQGTNEKLFF. The CDR3 DNA sequence: TGCGCCAGCAGCCAAGGACAGGGCACTAATGAAAAACTGTTTTTT.

The rearrangement uses TRBV3-1 (or the pseudogene TRBV3-2) and TRBJ1-4; 7 positions agree with TRBD1. The V segment lost 6 bases and the J segment 7 bases; nucleotides outside the gene matches: 8. CDR1 and CDR2 (germline): LGHDT, YNNKEL (reference sequence). The CDR3 is made up of 14 amino acids. CDR3 in amino acids: CASSPGTASEKLFF. The CDR3 DNA follows: TGTGCCAGCAGTCCCGGGACAGCTTCTGAAAAACTGTTTTTT.

The chain links TRBV7-6 to TRBJ1-4; tentatively, D is TRBD1 (5 bases). This CDR3 contains 17 residues. Germline values: CDR1 SGHVS, CDR2 FNYEAQ. The V end lost 5 bases, the J end lost 13 bases, and 29 bases lay between the germline ends. The DNA for the CDR3 is TGTGCCAGCAGCCCACACATAGCCGGGACCCCTCTGAAGAGACTGTTTTTT. Translating gives CASSPHIAGTPLKRLFF.

The chain employs TRBV12-3 or TRBV12-4 and TRBJ1-1, with TRBD1 as a possible D gene (5 bases). V lost 5 bases to trimming and J lost 10 bases, with 17 bases between them. CDR3 length: 13 residues. The DNA for the CDR3 is TGTGCCAGCAGTGGGACTAGGATCTCAATAGCTTTCTTT. This gives the protein CASSGTRISIAFF.

The V gene is TRBV9, the J gene TRBJ1-2; no definite D call. Trimming cost V 5 bases and J 0 bases, with 11 bases left between them. There are 14 residues in the CDR3. The germline CDR1 and CDR2 sequences are SGDLS and YYNGEE. CDR3 sequence reads: CASSSNGANYGYTF. CDR3 DNA sequence: TGTGCCAGCAGTTCAAACGGAGCTAACTATGGCTACACCTTC.

The genes are TRBV28 and TRBJ2-5; D call uncertain. V was clipped by 4 bases and J by 5 bases, with 11 bases between them. Germline V gives CDR1 MDHEN, CDR2 SYDVKM. The CDR3 sequence is 13 residues long. CDR3 sequence (DNA): TGTGCCAGCAGTTGGGCCTCGTCGGAGACCCAGTACTTC. It yields the protein CASSWASSETQYF.

The chain couples TRBV5-1 to TRBJ2-7; 12 positions agree with TRBD1. Trimming at V came to 5 bases and at J to 5 bases, leaving 8 bases not matched to a gene. This CDR3 is built from 15 residues. Germline CDR1 reads SGHRS; CDR2 reads YFSETQ. The CDR3 region is CASRPSGTGGHEQYF. In DNA form, the CDR3 reads TGCGCCAGCAGACCTTCCGGGACAGGGGGCCACGAGCAGTACTTC.

The chain has TRBV6-2 or TRBV6-3 and TRBJ2-1; tentative D call: TRBD2 (6 bases). The CDR3 length is 14 residues. V gave up 2 bases and J gave up 12 bases, with 17 bases separating them. Germline V gives CDR1 MNHEY, CDR2 SVGEGT. In DNA form, the CDR3 reads TGTGCCAGCAGTTACCTGGAGGGTCTCAGATCGCAGTTCTTC. It specifies CASSYLEGLRSQFF.

This chain links TRBV3-1 (or the pseudogene TRBV3-2) with TRBJ1-4, with D perhaps matching TRBD1 (5 bases). The CDR3 loop spans 15 amino acids. V lost 4 bases and J lost 8, with 17 bases in between. Germline values: CDR1 LGHDT, CDR2 YNNKEL (reference sequence). The CDR3 region is CASSPHGARKEKLFF. CDR3 in DNA: TGTGCCAGCAGCCCCCACGGGGCGCGCAAGGAAAAACTGTTTTTT.

The gene calls are TRBV7-9 and TRBJ1-6; D is unclear. The V end lost 4 bases, the J end lost 7 bases, and 8 bases lay between the germline ends. The CDR3 is 13 residues long. The V gene's germline CDR1 is SEHNR and CDR2 FQNEAQ (reference sequence). In nucleotides, the CDR3 is TGTGCCAGCAGCTCAGACGGGAATTCACCCCTCCACTTT. Translated, it gives CASSSDGNSPLHF.

The chain is built from TRBV5-8 and TRBJ1-2, with D possibly being TRBD1 (6 bases). This CDR3 has 14 residues. Looked up from germline, CDR1 is SGHTS and CDR2 is YDEGEE. V was pared by 3 bases and J by 4 bases, with 13 bases between. The CDR3 loop is CASSWGAGAYGYTF. The CDR3 nucleotides read TGTGCCAGCAGCTGGGGAGCAGGGGCCTATGGCTACACCTTC. Full variable domain (outside the CDR3, taken from reference TRBV5-8 and TRBJ1-2): EAGVTQSPTHLIKTRGQQATLRCSPISGHTSVYWYQQALGLGLQFLLWYDEGEERNRGNFPPRFSGRQFPNYSSELNVNALELEDSALYLCASSWGAGAYGYTFGSGTRLTVV.

The gene calls are TRBV10-1 and TRBJ1-1; maybe TRBD1 (5 bases). The V end was cut by 8 bases, the J end by 1 base, with 8 bases between. Looked up from germline, CDR1 is WNHNN and CDR2 is SYGVQD (reference sequence). There are 12 residues in the CDR3. The CDR3 DNA reads as TGCGCCAGCGGAGACAGGAACACTGAAGCTTTCTTT. Translated: CASGDRNTEAFF.

The chain joins TRBV3-1 (or the pseudogene TRBV3-2) to TRBJ2-5; D may be TRBD1 (5 bases). Per germline, CDR1 LGHDT and CDR2 YNNKEL (reference sequence). The CDR3 has 12 residues. V was trimmed by 2 bases and J by 4 bases, leaving 5 bases between them. The CDR3 is CASSQRGETQYF. The CDR3 DNA follows: TGTGCCAGCAGCCAAAGGGGAGAGACCCAGTACTTC.

This clone was observed once. The rearrangement links TRBV4-2 to TRBJ2-3; 13 bases are a match to TRBD2. V dropped 4 bases and J dropped 7; count of bases not matched to a gene: 14. The CDR3 runs to 18 residues. Looked up from germline, CDR1 is LGHNA and CDR2 is YNFKEQ. CDR3 DNA sequence: TGTGCCAGCAGCCCTAATCAGGGACTAGCGGGACGTCCATATACGCAGTATTTT. Protein: CASSPNQGLAGRPYTQYF.

This chain uses TRBV4-1 with TRBJ1-1, with D maybe TRBD1 (5 bases). Germline V lookup: CDR1 MGHRA, CDR2 YSYEKL. This CDR3 has 16 residues. Trimming took off 2 bases at V and 1 base at J, with 14 bases between the two ends. Here the CDR3 reads CASSQISGTENTEAFF. In nucleotides, the CDR3 is TGCGCCAGCAGCCAAATATCCGGGACGGAGAACACTGAAGCTTTCTTT.